Each of the 19 T cell receptor beta chains below was sequenced from the same sample in a study of spatial heterogeneity in lung cancer. Sample time point: blood at routine non-recurrence follow-up after resection. The sequenced material consisted of unsorted whole RNA from tumor, nontumor lung or frozen PBMC. TCRdb reprocessed the 5' RACE reads with MiXCR, giving one entry per CDR3 protein. The sample carries some 120,000 distinct CDR3 sequences, 9% to 15% recorded once. The specimen comprised PBMCs, sampled at follow-up. The receptors were sampled from a male donor with early-stage non-small cell lung cancer.

The table lists this clonotype with many counts. The genes are TRBV9 and TRBJ1-2, with 7 bases lining up with TRBD1. CDR1 and CDR2 from the germline V gene are SGDLS and YYNGEE. The V and J ends lost 5 bases and 2 bases, in that order; junction bases with no gene match: 3. This CDR3 is built from 13 residues. The DNA of the CDR3 is TGTGCCAGCAGTCGGGACAGCAACTATGGCTACACCTTC. Translation: CASSRDSNYGYTF.

V is TRBV27 and J is TRBJ2-5; 8 bases agree with TRBD1. CDR1 and CDR2 (germline): MNHEY, SMNVEV (reference sequence). V was pared by 4 bases and J by 7 bases, with 11 bases of the junction left unmatched. The CDR3 totals 15 residues. The CDR3 region has the DNA TGTGCCAGCAGTTCAATCGCGGACAGGGCCAGGACCCAGTACTTC. This translates into CASSSIADRARTQYF.

The V and J genes are TRBV5-1 and TRBJ2-7; 11 positions match TRBD2. The V gene's germline CDR1 is SGHRS and CDR2 YFSETQ. This CDR3 is built from 17 residues. Trimming took 4 bases from V and 4 from J; bases not matched to a gene: 13. The CDR3: CASSRSSGGTTMYEQYF. The CDR3 DNA reads TGCGCCAGCAGCCGCTCTAGCGGGGGGACCACAATGTACGAGCAGTACTTC.

This clonotype was counted at least ten times. The chain is built from TRBV11-2 and TRBJ2-5, with D uncertain. V lost 4 bases, J lost 5 bases, and 8 bases lay in between. There are 12 residues in the CDR3. The germline V gene encodes CDR1 SGHAT and CDR2 FQNNGV. CDR3 region: CASSSLVETQYF. CDR3 nucleotides: TGTGCCAGCAGCTCTCTCGTTGAGACCCAGTACTTC. Looking up the rest from reference TRBV11-2 and TRBJ2-5 gives the full variable domain: EAGVAQSPRYKIIEKRQSVAFWCNPISGHATLYWYQQILGQGPKLLIQFQNNGVVDDSQLPKDRFSAERLKGVDSTLKIQPAKLEDSAVYLCASSSLVETQYFGPGTRLLVL.

In this sample, this clonotype turned up many times. The rearrangement joins TRBV29-1 to TRBJ2-7, with TRBD2 as a possible D gene (5 bases). Germline lookup yields CDR1 SQVTM and CDR2 ANQGSEA. Trimming pared 5 bases from V and 7 bases from J, leaving 18 bases between. The CDR3 is 13 residues long. In DNA form, the CDR3 reads TGCAGCGTTCGGGGTGAGGGAATAGGAGAGCAGTACTTC. Protein sequence: CSVRGEGIGEQYF.

This clonotype was detected many times. The CDR3 nucleotides read TGCAGCGTTGAACATCGCGGGCGTGGACAGGGAGAAGGCTACACCTTC. It is translated as CSVEHRGRGQGEGYTF. The gene calls are TRBV29-1 and TRBJ1-2; 8 bases fit TRBD1. J gave up 8 bases and V 2 bases, and 16 bases lay outside the gene matches. From germline, CDR1 is SQVTM and CDR2 ANQGSEA. The CDR3 has 16 amino acids.

J is TRBJ2-3 and V is TRBV9; D is perhaps TRBD1 (5 bases). The V end was cut by 0 bases, the J end by 4 bases, with 6 bases between. The CDR3 covers 13 residues. Germline CDR1 is SGDLS and CDR2 is YYNGEE. The CDR3 coding sequence is TGTGCCAGCAGCGTAGCAGGGCCAGATACGCAGTATTTT. It encodes CASSVAGPDTQYF.

The genes are TRBV5-4 and TRBJ2-1, with 15 bases aligning to TRBD2. This CDR3 region has 18 residues. Trimming cost V 3 bases and J 6 bases; bases outside gene matches: 10. In germline, CDR1 is SGHNT, CDR2 YYREEE (reference sequence). DNA of the CDR3: TGTGCCAGCAGCTCCCGGACTAGCGGGGGGGCCGGGGGCAATGAGCAGTTCTTC. It specifies CASSSRTSGGAGGNEQFF.

In this sample, this clonotype turned up many times. This chain uses TRBV4-1 with TRBJ2-3; D call uncertain. CDR1 and CDR2 from the germline V gene are MGHRA and YSYEKL. Between the trimmed V and J ends, which lost 0 bases and 2 bases, there was a span of 9 bases. CDR3 size: 15 residues. CDR3 amino acids: CASSQDRALTDTQYF. CDR3 nucleotide sequence: TGCGCCAGCAGCCAAGATAGGGCCCTCACAGATACGCAGTATTTT.

This clonotype showed up just a few times. The V gene is TRBV6-5, the J gene TRBJ2-3; unclear D gene. Germline CDR1 and CDR2: MNHEY and SVGAGI. The CDR3 length is 14 residues. V was shortened by 6 bases and J by 4 bases, with 14 bases between the two germline ends. The CDR3 reads CASSYHQGSDTQYF. The CDR3, as DNA: TGTGCCAGCAGCTACCATCAAGGGTCAGATACGCAGTATTTT.

The rearrangement links TRBV5-4 to TRBJ2-5; D is uncertain. The CDR3 consists of 16 residues. V lost 3 bases to trimming and J lost 0 bases, with 15 bases between them. The V gene's germline CDR1 is SGHNT and CDR2 YYREEE (reference sequence). Written as DNA, the CDR3 is TGTGCCAGCAGCTCCACCCGACTCCTGTACCAAGAGACCCAGTACTTC. It yields the protein CASSSTRLLYQETQYF.

The CDR3 DNA is TGTGCCAGCAGCTTAGAGGGACAGGGGAATTCACCCCTCCACTTT. Protein sequence: CASSLEGQGNSPLHF. J is TRBJ1-6 and V is TRBV11-2, with 10 bases fitting TRBD1. The V segment lost 0 bases and the J segment 7 bases; nucleotides outside the gene matches: 0. The CDR3 is made up of 15 amino acids. CDR1 and CDR2 (germline): SGHAT, FQNNGV. The whole variable domain, remainder taken from reference TRBV11-2 and TRBJ1-6, is EAGVAQSPRYKIIEKRQSVAFWCNPISGHATLYWYQQILGQGPKLLIQFQNNGVVDDSQLPKDRFSAERLKGVDSTLKIQPAKLEDSAVYLCASSLEGQGNSPLHFGNGTRLTVT.

This clonotype was picked up a small number of times. The chain employs TRBV20-1 and TRBJ2-7, with D possibly being TRBD2 (5 bases). Germline CDR1 DFQATT, CDR2 SNEGSKA (reference sequence). V was pared by 4 bases and J by 2 bases, with 18 bases between. CDR3 length: 15 residues. The CDR3 protein is CSAKRSRRLAYEQYF. CDR3 DNA: TGCAGTGCTAAACGCAGTCGGAGGTTAGCCTACGAGCAGTACTTC.

This clonotype was counted only a few times. The chain carries TRBV9 and TRBJ2-5, with 7 bases that match TRBD2. The ends lost 7 bases at V and 5 bases at J; junction bases unmatched: 8. The CDR3 length is 13 residues. CDR1 and CDR2 from the germline V gene are SGDLS and YYNGEE. CDR3 loop: CASAGELGETQYF. The CDR3 nucleotides read TGTGCCAGCGCGGGGGAGTTGGGCGAGACCCAGTACTTC. Variable domain in full (rest from reference TRBV9 and TRBJ2-5): DSGVTQTPKHLITATGQRVTLRCSPRSGDLSVYWYQQSLDQGLQFLIQYYNGEERAKGNILERFSAQQFPDLHSELNLSSLELGDSALYFCASAGELGETQYFGPGTRLLVL.

This clonotype has more than one count but fewer than ten. V usage is TRBV29-1 and J usage is TRBJ2-4, with D uncertain. V dropped 0 bases and J dropped 0 bases, with 12 bases sitting between them. The CDR3 has 16 residues. Per germline, CDR1 SQVTM and CDR2 ANQGSEA. DNA of the CDR3: TGCAGCGTTGAAGAGGCCGGAATGATAGCCAAAAACATTCAGTACTTC. Protein product: CSVEEAGMIAKNIQYF.

This clonotype has ten or more counts. The CDR3 bases are TGCAGTGCTAGGGGCGGGACAGGGTTCCACAATGAGCAGTTCTTC. This encodes CSARGGTGFHNEQFF. The genes are TRBV20-1 and TRBJ2-1; 9 positions agree with TRBD1. Trimming at V came to 3 bases and at J to 5 bases, leaving 8 bases not matched to a gene. This CDR3 has 15 residues. CDR1 is DFQATT and CDR2 is SNEGSKA in the germline V gene (reference sequence).

The rearrangement uses TRBV6-2 or TRBV6-3 and TRBJ1-1; D unresolved. Per the germline V gene, CDR1 is MNHEY and CDR2 is SVGEGT. This CDR3 region has 12 residues. V was shortened by 6 bases and J by 5 bases, with 10 bases between the two germline ends. The CDR3 DNA reads as TGTGCCAGCAGGGACTCGTGGACTGAAGCTTTCTTT. Translated: CASRDSWTEAFF.

The rearrangement joins TRBV7-3 to TRBJ2-3; 7 bases match TRBD2. The CDR3 runs to 13 residues. Germline V CDR1 and CDR2: SGHTA, FQGTGA. V shed 4 bases and J 2 bases; nucleotides not matched to a gene: 0. CDR3 region: CASSWDYTDTQYF. CDR3 sequence (DNA): TGTGCCAGCAGCTGGGACTACACAGATACGCAGTATTTT.

This clonotype was counted a few times. This chain connects TRBV7-8 to TRBJ2-4; D is unclear. The CDR3 is 16 amino acids. V lost 0 bases and J lost 0, with 9 bases in between. CDR1 SGHVS and CDR2 FQNEAQ come from the germline V gene. The CDR3 here is CASSLAIYLAKNIQYF. DNA of the CDR3: TGTGCCAGCAGCTTAGCGATCTATCTAGCCAAAAACATTCAGTACTTC.